Described below is a single T cell receptor (beta chain) sequence and its context. The data are from a study of control samples from healthy donors and cancer patients. Here immunoSEQ multiplex PCR was the method, and the copy in TCRdb shows in-frame clones only, minus some. The table includes approximately 27,000 clones, 70% to 90% detected once. V lost 10 bases and J 2 bases, leaving 12 bases between the germline ends. The CDR3 is made up of 14 amino acids. CDR1 and CDR2 (germline): MNHEY, SVGAGI. Sequenced material: PBMCs. The source of this sequence is a woman aged 55 to 70 with head and neck cancer. The rearrangement links TRBV6-5 to TRBJ1-6; no clear D. CDR3 sequence reads: CATSPGPYNSPLHF. The CDR3 bases are TGTGCCACATCCCCGGGCCCCTATAATTCACCCCTCCACTTT.